This entry features one T cell receptor (beta chain) sequence. Its antigen is not known. The data belong to a study of cytomegalovirus exposure and HLA in healthy donors. Regarding the study as a whole: Across donors, most TCRs were seen rarely, yet some public ones were widespread.

PCR was performed using 60 Vbeta and 13 Jbeta primers. TCRdb's copy holds only in-frame clones and misses some; the assay was immunoSEQ multiplex PCR. The repertoire table contains some 39,000 clones. The sample was PBMCs. The sequence derives from a woman in her twenties or thirties in good health and CMV-seropositive.

The CDR3 DNA is TGCGCCAGCAGCTCCGGGACAATCTACAATGAGCAGTTCTTC. It yields the protein CASSSGTIYNEQFF. The chain combines TRBV5-1 with TRBJ2-1; D may be TRBD1 (6 bases). The germline CDR1 and CDR2 sequences are SGHRS and YFSETQ. V lost 3 bases and J 3 bases, leaving 10 bases between the germline ends. The CDR3 sequence is 14 residues long.